A selection of T cell receptor beta chains follows, all from one sample in a study of cytomegalovirus exposure and HLA in healthy donors. The repertoire was sequenced with immunoSEQ multiplex PCR; TCRdb's copy has only in-frame clones and lacks some. The sample includes tens of thousands of clones, around 68% seen only once; the top ten take roughly 6.3%. The source material was PBMCs. Every receptor here comes from a man aged 30 to 39 in good health and CMV-seronegative. Both conserved end residues are trimmed from each CDR3.

V gene	J gene	CDR3 protein
TRBV12-5	TRBJ2-3	ASGNPAGSTDTQY
TRBV5-6	TRBJ1-1	ASSLWYRGGTEAF
TRBV10-2	TRBJ2-7	ASSVTGTEQY
TRBV5-1	TRBJ1-2	ASSLEYQGPYGYT
TRBV7-8	TRBJ2-7	ASSFPGYEQY
TRBV2	TRBJ1-3	ASSSYSGNTIY
TRBV7-9	TRBJ2-7	ASSPSPSQVSHEQY
TRBV10-1	TRBJ1-1	ASSESKRRYMNTEAF
TRBV5-8	TRBJ2-5	ARSTGTKADQETQY
TRBV29-1	TRBJ2-7	SASQGSGEAQPYEQY
TRBV30	TRBJ1-4	ASGPNEKLF
TRBV18	TRBJ2-1	ASSPRQGRNNEQF
TRBV6-5	TRBJ1-3	ASGTGGNTIY
TRBV7-2	TRBJ1-5	ASSLGRSPRPQPQH
TRBV19	TRBJ1-5	ASSIPTGPANQPQH
TRBV6-5	TRBJ2-5	ASSYRTGGQETQY
TRBV18	TRBJ2-6	ASSPLQFSGANVLT
TRBV2	TRBJ2-7	ASSGSGVGEQY
TRBV5-6	TRBJ2-7	ASSSPLAGGQSYEQY
TRBV23-1	TRBJ2-1	ASSQSWREGGNEQF
TRBV6-5	TRBJ2-7	ASGQGVNEQY
TRBV4-2	TRBJ2-7	ASSQERGRADEQY
TRBV2	TRBJ2-7	ASNRLAGVSHEQY
TRBV7-8	TRBJ1-2	ASSLAPWDRVSYGYT
TRBV11-2	TRBJ2-3	ASSLFPDTQY
TRBV6-5	TRBJ2-7	ASSGNFYEQY
TRBV28	TRBJ2-5	ASTPRGETQY
TRBV29-1	TRBJ2-7	SILQGAVYEQY
TRBV13	TRBJ2-7	ASSSRGTSGSIHEQY
TRBV6-1	TRBJ2-1	ASSSRNADNEQF
TRBV2	TRBJ1-1	ASSERTMNTEAF
TRBV30	TRBJ2-7	AWTGGYEQY
TRBV6-5	TRBJ2-3	ASSYEMGTSRDTQY
TRBV9	TRBJ1-1	ASSVYLGGSTEAF
TRBV5-8	TRBJ2-1	ASSFPAGQSYNEQF
TRBV29-1	TRBJ2-7	SVAEGTGPEQY
TRBV11-2	TRBJ1-1	ASSPTGAPNTEAF
TRBV29-1	TRBJ2-1	SVEEGATGNNEQF
TRBV4-1	TRBJ1-3	ASSPMGGFEVRLD
TRBV6-5	TRBJ2-7	ASRTRLYSYEQY
TRBV5-4	TRBJ1-4	ASSLQASSEKLF
TRBV19	TRBJ2-3	ASSPRALTDTQY
TRBV29-1	TRBJ1-1	SVEGGVAF
TRBV2	TRBJ2-5	ASRPSGTPQETQY
TRBV10-1	TRBJ2-5	ASSEVRDQETQY
TRBV15	TRBJ2-1	ATSRDRVAGLYNEQF
TRBV28	TRBJ2-1	ASSLAGAYNEQF
TRBV5-4	TRBJ2-6	ASSLPGRARGANVLT
TRBV2	TRBJ2-3	ASSRDRKTTDTQY
TRBV2	TRBJ2-7	ASSEAGQATYEQY
TRBV6-1	TRBJ1-4	ASSSGVPNEKLF
TRBV27	TRBJ1-5	ASSSGSYSNQPQH
TRBV5-4	TRBJ2-7	ASSPRDRGYEQY
TRBV25-1	TRBJ1-1	ASSRTDRFRNTEAF
TRBV11-2	TRBJ2-5	ASSLVVVGGETQY
TRBV4-2	TRBJ2-1	ASSQEASSGSNEQF
TRBV5-1	TRBJ2-5	ASSLGGLADSETQY